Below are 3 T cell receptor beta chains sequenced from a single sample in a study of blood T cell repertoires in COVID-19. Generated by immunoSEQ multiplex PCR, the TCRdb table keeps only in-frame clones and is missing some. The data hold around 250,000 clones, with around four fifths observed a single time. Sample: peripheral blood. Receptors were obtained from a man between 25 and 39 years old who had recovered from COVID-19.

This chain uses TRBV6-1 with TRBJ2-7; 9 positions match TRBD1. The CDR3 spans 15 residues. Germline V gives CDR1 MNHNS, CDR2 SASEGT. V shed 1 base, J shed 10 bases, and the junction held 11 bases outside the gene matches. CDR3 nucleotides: TGTGCCAGCAGTGAAGGGACAGGGGTTCCTAACAGCCAGTACTTC. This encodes CASSEGTGVPNSQYF.

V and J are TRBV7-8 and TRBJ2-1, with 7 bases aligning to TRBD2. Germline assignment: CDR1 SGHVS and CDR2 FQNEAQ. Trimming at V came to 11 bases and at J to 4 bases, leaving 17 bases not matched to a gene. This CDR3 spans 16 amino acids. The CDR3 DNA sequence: TGTGCCGCTCTGATTGTGGGTGGCGGGGGTTACAATGAGCAGTTCTTC. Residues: CAALIVGGGGYNEQFF.

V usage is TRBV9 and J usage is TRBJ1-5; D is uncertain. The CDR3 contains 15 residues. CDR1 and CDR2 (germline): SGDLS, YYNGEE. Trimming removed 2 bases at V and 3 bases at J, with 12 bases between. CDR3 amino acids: CASSVGGLPNQPQHF. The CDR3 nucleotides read TGTGCCAGCAGCGTGGGAGGGCTACCCAATCAGCCCCAGCATTTT.